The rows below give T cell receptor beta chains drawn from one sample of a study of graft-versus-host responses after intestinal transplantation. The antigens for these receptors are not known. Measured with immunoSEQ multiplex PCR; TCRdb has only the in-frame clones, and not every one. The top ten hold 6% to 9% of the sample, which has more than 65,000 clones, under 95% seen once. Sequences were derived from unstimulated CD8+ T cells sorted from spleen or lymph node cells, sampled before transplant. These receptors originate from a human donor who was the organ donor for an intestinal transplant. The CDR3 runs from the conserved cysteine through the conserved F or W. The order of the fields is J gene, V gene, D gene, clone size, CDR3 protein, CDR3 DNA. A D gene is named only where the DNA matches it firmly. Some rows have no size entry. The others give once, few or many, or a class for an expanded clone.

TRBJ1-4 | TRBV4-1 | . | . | CASSQDLLDNPTTNEKLFF | TGCGCCAGCAGCCAAGATCTCTTAGATAATCCGACAACTAATGAAAAACTGTTTTTT
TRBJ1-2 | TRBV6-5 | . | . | CASSLASTPNSGYTF | TGTGCCAGCAGTCTCGCATCCACCCCTAACTCTGGCTACACCTTC
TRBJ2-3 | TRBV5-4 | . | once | CASSLGGNTQYF | TGTGCCAGCAGCTTGGGTGGGAATACGCAGTATTTT
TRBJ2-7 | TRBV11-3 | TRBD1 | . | CASSGTGGLTYEQYF | TGTGCCAGCAGCGGGACAGGGGGGCTTACCTACGAGCAGTACTTC
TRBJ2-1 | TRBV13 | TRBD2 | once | CASSLASGRPNEQFF | TGTGCCAGCAGCTTAGCCAGCGGGAGGCCCAATGAGCAGTTCTTC
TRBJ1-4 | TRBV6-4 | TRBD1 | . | CASSCTGATNEKLFF | TGTGCCAGCAGCTGTACAGGGGCAACTAATGAAAAACTGTTTTTT
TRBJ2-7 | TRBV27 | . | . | CASSLSAHYEQYF | TGTGCCAGCAGTTTATCAGCCCACTACGAGCAGTACTTC
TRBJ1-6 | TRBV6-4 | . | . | CASSGDGGNSPLHF | TGTGCCAGCAGTGGGGACGGTGGGAATTCACCCCTCCACTTT
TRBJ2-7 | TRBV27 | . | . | CASSSNYEQYF | TGTGCCAGCAGTTCGAATTACGAGCAGTACTTC
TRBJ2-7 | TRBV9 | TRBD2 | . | CASSARAAGYLYEQYF | TGTGCCAGCAGCGCCCGGGCAGCGGGGTATTTGTACGAGCAGTACTTC
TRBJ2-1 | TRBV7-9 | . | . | CASSFALDYNEQFF | TGTGCCAGCAGCTTCGCGCTGGACTACAATGAGCAGTTCTTC
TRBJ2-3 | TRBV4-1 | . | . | CASSHPLQGNQPQYF | TGCGCCAGCAGCCACCCCCTACAGGGCAATCAGCCCCAGTATTTT
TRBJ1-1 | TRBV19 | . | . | CASSIELGPMNTEAFF | TGTGCCAGTAGTATAGAACTGGGGCCGATGAACACTGAAGCTTTCTTT
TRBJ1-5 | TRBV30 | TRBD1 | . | CAWSEDRDRGSNQPQHF | TGTGCCTGGAGTGAAGACCGGGACAGGGGTAGCAATCAGCCCCAGCATTTT
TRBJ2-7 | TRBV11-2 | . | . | CASSLLGLGYEQYF | TGTGCCAGCAGCTTATTAGGTTTAGGGTACGAGCAGTACTTC
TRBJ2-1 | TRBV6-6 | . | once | CASSYVGESYNEQFF | TGTGCCAGCAGTTACGTGGGGGAGTCCTACAATGAGCAGTTCTTC
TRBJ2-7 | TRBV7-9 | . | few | CASSPTVFMHEQYF | TGTGCCAGCAGCCCGACAGTATTCATGCACGAGCAGTACTTC
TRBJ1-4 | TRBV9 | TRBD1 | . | CASSVGMGTENEKLFF | TGTGCCAGCAGCGTAGGCATGGGGACAGAGAATGAAAAACTGTTTTTT
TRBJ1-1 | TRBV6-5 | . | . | CATETDKNTEAFF | TGTGCCACCGAAACGGACAAGAACACTGAAGCTTTCTTT
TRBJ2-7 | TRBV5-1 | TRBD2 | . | CASSLGTSGGQVAYEQYF | TGCGCCAGCAGCTTGGGGACTAGCGGGGGGCAAGTAGCCTACGAGCAGTACTTC
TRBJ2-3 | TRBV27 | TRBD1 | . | CASSSYRRDRGRTQYF | TGTGCCAGCAGTTCGTACCGCCGGGACAGGGGGCGTACGCAGTATTTT
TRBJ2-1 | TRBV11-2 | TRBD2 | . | CASSFSSGMSSYNEQFF | TGTGCCAGCAGCTTTTCTAGCGGGATGAGCTCCTACAATGAGCAGTTCTTC
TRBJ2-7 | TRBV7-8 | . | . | CASSLMWHNKASYEQYF | TGTGCCAGCAGCTTAATGTGGCATAATAAGGCCTCCTACGAGCAGTACTTC
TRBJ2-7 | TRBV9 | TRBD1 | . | CASSVDQGANYEQYF | TGTGCCAGCAGCGTAGATCAGGGGGCGAACTACGAGCAGTACTTC
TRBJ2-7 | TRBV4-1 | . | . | CASSQDPPGAYEQYF | TGCGCCAGCAGCCAAGACCCGCCAGGGGCCTACGAGCAGTACTTC
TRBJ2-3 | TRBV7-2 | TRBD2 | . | CASTTSGGADTQYF | TGTGCCAGCACCACTAGCGGGGGGGCCGATACGCAGTATTTT
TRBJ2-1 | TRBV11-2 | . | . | CASSLDSTEQFF | TGTGCCAGCAGCTTAGATTCCACTGAGCAGTTCTTC
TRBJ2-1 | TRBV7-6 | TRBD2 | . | CASSSEGTSPYNEQFF | TGTGCCAGCAGTTCCGAGGGGACTAGCCCCTACAATGAGCAGTTCTTC
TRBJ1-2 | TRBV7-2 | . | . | CASSLVGLGYTF | TGTGCCAGCAGCTTAGTAGGGCTCGGCTACACCTTC
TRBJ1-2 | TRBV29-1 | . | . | CSDDLDAAGYTF | TGCAGCGACGACCTCGACGCCGCTGGCTACACCTTC
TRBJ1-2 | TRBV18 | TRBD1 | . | CASSPKLDRHGGYGYTF | TGCGCCAGCTCACCCAAACTGGACAGGCATGGAGGCTATGGCTACACCTTC
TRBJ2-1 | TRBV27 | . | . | CASSFGTASNEQFF | TGTGCCAGCAGTTTCGGGACCGCATCCAATGAGCAGTTCTTC
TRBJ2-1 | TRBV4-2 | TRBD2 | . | CASSMNSGIGYNEQFF | TGTGCCAGCAGCATGAATAGCGGGATAGGGTACAATGAGCAGTTCTTC
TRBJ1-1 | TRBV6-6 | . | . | CASSYRTSSNTEAFF | TGTGCCAGCAGTTATAGGACTTCCTCGAACACTGAAGCTTTCTTT
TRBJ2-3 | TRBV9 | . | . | CASSARTASTDTQYF | TGTGCCAGCAGCGCCCGGACAGCAAGCACAGATACGCAGTATTTT
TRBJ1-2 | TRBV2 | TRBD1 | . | CASSDDREGAYGYTF | TGTGCCAGCAGTGACGACAGGGAAGGGGCATATGGCTACACCTTC
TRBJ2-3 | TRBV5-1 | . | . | CASSSPKGGADTQYF | TGCGCCAGCAGCTCACCGAAGGGAGGAGCAGATACGCAGTATTTT
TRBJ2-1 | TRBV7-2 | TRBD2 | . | CASSPWGLAGGPSYNEQFF | TGTGCCAGCAGCCCATGGGGACTAGCGGGGGGGCCCTCCTACAATGAGCAGTTCTTC
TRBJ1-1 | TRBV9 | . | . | CASSVDPGHGTEAFF | TGTGCCAGCAGCGTAGATCCGGGCCATGGTACTGAAGCTTTCTTT
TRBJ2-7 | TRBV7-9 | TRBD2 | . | CASMLGGGAGYEQYF | TGTGCCAGCATGCTAGGCGGGGGGGCAGGCTACGAGCAGTACTTC
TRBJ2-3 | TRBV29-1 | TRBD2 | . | CSVEVLVAGGPNLTPSTDTQYF | TGCAGCGTTGAAGTTCTAGTAGCGGGGGGACCTAATCTCACCCCTAGCACAGATACGCAGTATTTT
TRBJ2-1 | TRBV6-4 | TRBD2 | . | CASSDSFVSGRAASTYEQFF | TGTGCCAGCAGTGACTCGTTTGTTAGCGGGAGGGCCGCGTCAACCTATGAGCAGTTCTTC
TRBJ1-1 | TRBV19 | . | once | CASSITLTGWSTEAFF | TGTGCCAGTAGTATAACCCTGACAGGTTGGAGCACTGAAGCTTTCTTT
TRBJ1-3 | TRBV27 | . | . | CASSLSGTGYTIYF | TGTGCCAGCAGTTTATCGGGGACCGGCTACACCATATATTTT
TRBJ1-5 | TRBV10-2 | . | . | CASSDFGPSSNQPQHF | TGCGCCAGCAGTGATTTCGGGCCTAGCAGCAATCAGCCCCAGCATTTT
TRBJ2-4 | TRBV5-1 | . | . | CASSLVPNIQYF | TGCGCCAGCAGCTTGGTTCCAAACATTCAGTACTTC
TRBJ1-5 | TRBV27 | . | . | CASSSGTGNQPQHF | TGTGCCAGCAGTTCCGGGACCGGAAATCAGCCCCAGCATTTT
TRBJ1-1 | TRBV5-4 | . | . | CASSPEVGMDSRHTEAFF | TGTGCCAGCAGCCCCGAGGTAGGGATGGATAGTCGGCACACTGAAGCTTTCTTT
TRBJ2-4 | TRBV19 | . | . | CASSILWGDRTHGAKNIQYF | TGTGCCAGTAGTATTTTATGGGGGGATCGCACCCATGGGGCCAAAAACATTCAGTACTTC
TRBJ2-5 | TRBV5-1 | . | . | CASSLQKATRGETQYF | TGCGCCAGCAGCCTCCAGAAGGCAACTCGGGGGGAGACCCAGTACTTC
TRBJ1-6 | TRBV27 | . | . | CASSPISGAYKSPLHF | TGTGCCAGCAGTCCCATTTCCGGCGCCTATAAATCACCCCTCCACTTT
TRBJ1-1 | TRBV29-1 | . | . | CSVDSGTEAFF | TGCAGCGTTGACTCCGGCACTGAAGCTTTCTTT
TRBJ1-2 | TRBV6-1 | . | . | CASSEPGRRILFIYGYTF | TGTGCCAGCAGTGAACCCGGACGACGCATCCTATTTATTTATGGCTACACCTTC
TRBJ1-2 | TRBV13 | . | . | CASSLGGGAAGYGYTF | TGTGCCAGCAGCTTAGGCGGGGGGGCTGCGGGCTATGGCTACACCTTC
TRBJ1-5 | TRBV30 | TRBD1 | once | CAWSLGQGYQPQHF | TGTGCCTGGAGTCTGGGACAGGGTTATCAGCCCCAGCATTTT
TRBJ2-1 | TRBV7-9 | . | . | CASSHRLLGGGEQFF | TGTGCCAGCAGCCACCGACTTTTGGGGGGCGGTGAGCAGTTCTTC
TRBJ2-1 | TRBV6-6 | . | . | CASSTGVDEQFF | TGTGCCAGCAGTACAGGTGTAGATGAGCAGTTCTTC